The T cell receptor (beta chain) under discussion was sequenced for a study of blood T cell repertoires in COVID-19 (dated by TCRdb to the early 2020s). About the investigation overall: Samples covering the acute and convalescent phases of COVID-19 were provided by collaborators in the United States, Italy and Spain. The material from the prospective study consisted of cDNA or gDNA derived from T cells, B-cell-depleted T cells, or PBMCs. Subjects who had been exposed to COVID-19, were actively infected with it, or had recovered from it provided the deeply sampled blood TCRbeta repertoires that made up the dataset. The repertoires were released in a freely available public database meant as a resource for research on the immune response to SARS-CoV-2. The samples were drawn from two sources: the first 160 participants of the ongoing ImmuneRACE study, and 1,000 to 1,500 subjects contributed by 6 global collaborators. Sample metadata almost always included a de-identified subject ID, COVID-19 status, age in years and sex. Where available, HLA class I and class II types were obtained from metadata supplied by the sample provider rather than from assay-based typing. General study outcomes and caveats: How much clinical and demographic metadata was included differed by source and by participant, and the metadata was provided uncurated.

A remark on this clone: Its antigen is unknown. No much larger clone is present one base from it, and per-base qualities are unavailable.

Ends trimmed: V by 2 bases, J by 7 bases; bases unmatched to a gene: 10. The CDR3 runs 16 amino acids, cysteine and phenylalanine included. CDR3 DNA only is kept here, 48 bases in frame from base 1. CDR1 and CDR2, looked up from the germline V gene, are SGHRS and YFSETQ. Participants in the prospective study were aged about 18 to 95 years, lived in 20 to 25 United States geographic areas, and enrolled through a virtual design. To assign participants to cohorts, the prospective study relied on clinical history that participants themselves reported in a screening survey and a study questionnaire. Recovered participants in ImmuneRACE Cohort 3 were defined as having two consecutive negative NP/OP PCR tests, clearance from a healthcare professional, or resolution of symptoms. Each participant in the prospective study had whole blood, serum and a nasopharyngeal or oropharyngeal swab collected by mobile phlebotomists. Over an approximately 2-month period, participants in the prospective study had the option of providing additional blood draws and questionnaires. Blood samples from the prospective study were shipped frozen or at room temperature prior to DNA extraction.

TCRbeta CDR3 regions were amplified from genomic DNA using the immunoSEQ Assay, a bias-controlled multiplex PCR. The authors' pipeline ran thus. The number of nucleated cells in each sample was estimated by amplification of reference gene primers within the assay. To quantify the absolute abundance of each unique TCRbeta CDR3 rearrangement, sequence reads were collapsed and filtered. Productive Simpson clonality was computed per sample as the square root of Simpson's diversity index over productive rearrangements. TCRdb mirrors the immuneACCESS table, restricted to in-frame sequences. Some clones are absent from its copies; in checked studies, under half trace to an unresolved V gene, and the reason for the others is unknown. V and J calls and clone size are copied from that table; D and trimming were computed from the DNA. Present in this sample are 450,000 or so clones, roughly 87% of which were seen just once. The ten biggest clones cover 0.6% to 0.7% of the sample.

Sequencing was performed on PBMCs or T cells enriched from blood (not recorded which). The sequence joins TRBV5-1 to TRBJ2-3, with TRBD2 identical over 10 junction bases. The TCR was taken from a man younger than 30 who had recovered from COVID-19. The DNA sequence reads TGCGCCAGCAGCTTTAGTTGGCTAGCGGGGGCTTATACGCAGTATTTT. Translated, this is CASSFSWLAGAYTQYF.